Following are 27 T cell receptor beta chains from one sample sequenced in a study of shared T cell receptors in the human thymus. TCRdb's copy holds only in-frame clones and misses some; the assay was immunoSEQ multiplex PCR. Of approximately 400,000 clones listed, just under 95% are singletons. Source material: thymocytes. Every receptor here comes from a human donor.

The chain links TRBV28 to TRBJ1-5; TRBD1 matches at 10 bases. Germline CDR1 is MDHEN and CDR2 is SYDVKM. This CDR3 contains 15 residues. Trimming cost V 4 bases and J 4 bases; bases outside gene matches: 4. CDR3 bases: TGTGCCAGCAGTTCCCGGGACAGGGGTAATCAGCCCCAGCATTTT. Encoded protein: CASSSRDRGNQPQHF.

The V and J genes are TRBV6-5 and TRBJ1-2; 8 nucleotides align to TRBD1. The germline gives CDR1 MNHEY, CDR2 SVGAGI. The CDR3 sequence is 16 residues long. V was clipped by 0 bases and J by 3 bases; unmatched bases: 6. CDR3 DNA sequence: TGTGCCAGCAGTTACTCGACAGACAGGGGAGACTATGGCTACACCTTC. Its protein is CASSYSTDRGDYGYTF.

This chain joins TRBV4-2 and TRBJ1-5; TRBD1 matches 10 bases. The CDR3 totals 17 residues. CDR1 is LGHNA and CDR2 is YNFKEQ in the germline V gene. J lost 0 bases, V lost 4 bases, and 6 bases had no gene match. The CDR3 coding sequence is TGTGCCAGCAGCCCCATGGACAGGGGGTATAGCAATCAGCCCCAGCATTTT. Its translation: CASSPMDRGYSNQPQHF.

This clone was detected once. The DNA for the CDR3 is TGTGCCAGCAGTTTGCGGGAGAAGGGCAATCAGCCCCAGCATTTT. Its protein product is CASSLREKGNQPQHF. The V gene is TRBV28, the J gene TRBJ1-5; no clear D gene. Germline CDR1 reads MDHEN; CDR2 reads SYDVKM. The V gene lost 3 bases and the J gene lost 2 bases, with 11 bases spanning the gap. CDR3 length: 15 amino acids.

The rearrangement joins TRBV7-6 to TRBJ2-7; D uncertain. The CDR3 length is 13 residues. V was cut by 3 bases and J by 1 base, with 7 bases left in between. Germline CDR1 reads SGHVS; CDR2 reads FNYEAQ. CDR3 amino acids: CASSFGGSYEQYF. The CDR3 nucleotides read TGTGCCAGCAGCTTTGGCGGTTCCTACGAGCAGTACTTC. The full variable domain, in which reference TRBV7-6 and TRBJ2-7 provide the parts outside the CDR3, is GAGVSQSPRYKVTKRGQDVALRCDPISGHVSLYWYRQALGQGPEFLTYFNYEAQQDKSGLPNDRFSAERPEGSISTLTIQRTEQRDSAMYRCASSFGGSYEQYFGPGTRLTVT.

This clone was found once. J is TRBJ1-1 and V is TRBV28; perhaps TRBD1 as D (5 bases). The CDR3 is 15 amino acids. V was shortened by 7 bases and J by 0 bases, with 15 bases between the two germline ends. Germline V gene lookup returns CDR1 MDHEN and CDR2 SYDVKM. The CDR3 DNA follows: TGTGCCAGCACGGGGCCCGGGTTCATGAACACTGAAGCTTTCTTT. The encoded protein is CASTGPGFMNTEAFF.

This chain links TRBV6-8 with TRBJ2-1, with 16 bases lining up with TRBD2. Germline V CDR1 and CDR2: MNHGY, SAAAGT. Losses at the gene ends were 0 bases for V and 8 bases for J; bases not matched to a gene: 7. The CDR3 runs 18 residues. The CDR3 sequence is CASSYSAGTSGRAHEQFF. The CDR3 bases are TGTGCCAGCAGTTACTCCGCCGGGACTAGCGGGAGGGCCCATGAGCAGTTCTTC.

J is TRBJ2-5 and V is TRBV25-1; no clear D gene. Germline values: CDR1 MGHDK, CDR2 SYGVNS. CDR3 length: 14 amino acids. With 4 bases removed from V and 1 base from J, the gap between germline ends came to 10 bases. The CDR3 loop reads CASSARAPQETQYF. In DNA form, the CDR3 reads TGTGCCAGCAGTGCTAGGGCTCCCCAAGAGACCCAGTACTTC.

V and J are TRBV14 and TRBJ2-5, with a possible D match to TRBD1 (6 bases). Germline V lookup: CDR1 SGHDN, CDR2 FVKESK. The V gene lost 8 bases and the J gene lost 5 bases, with 15 bases spanning the gap. CDR3 length: 13 residues. In nucleotides, the CDR3 is TGTGCCAGCCGCCCAGGGGAGAGGGAGACCCAGTACTTC. This translates into CASRPGERETQYF.

V and J are TRBV27 and TRBJ2-7, with 8 bases fitting TRBD2. The CDR3 totals 15 residues. V gave up 5 bases and J gave up 3 bases; unmatched junction bases: 9. The germline gives CDR1 MNHEY, CDR2 SMNVEV (reference sequence). For the CDR3, the DNA is TGTGCCAGCAGTCTCTCTAGCGGGCGTTTCTACGAGCAGTACTTC. Translation gives CASSLSSGRFYEQYF.

This clone was seen only once. The rearrangement links TRBV30 to TRBJ2-3; TRBD1 matches 9 bases. Germline V lookup: CDR1 GTSNPN, CDR2 SVGIG (reference sequence). After removal of 5 bases from V and 5 bases from J, the junction contained 8 bases not matched to a gene. The CDR3 covers 14 residues. The CDR3 sequence is CAWPGTGNKDTQYF. CDR3 bases: TGTGCCTGGCCCGGGACAGGGAATAAAGATACGCAGTATTTT.

The gene calls are TRBV21-1 and TRBJ2-7; the table names TRBD2, a call not compared with the DNA. TRBV21-1 is a documented pseudogene. The CDR3 is made up of 19 amino acids. In DNA form, the CDR3 reads TGTGCCAGCAGCAAGGGTTTAAGGACTAGCGGGAGAGTGACCTACGAGCAGTACTTC. This codes for CASSKGLRTSGRVTYEQYF.

This rearrangement joins TRBV15 to TRBJ1-1; D call uncertain. In germline, CDR1 is LNHNV, CDR2 YYDKDF (reference sequence). The CDR3 spans 13 residues. Trimming removed 3 bases from V and 6 bases from J, with 11 bases in between. The CDR3 region has the DNA TGTGCCACCAGCAGGGACCTAGTTGCTGAAGCTTTCTTT. The encoded protein is CATSRDLVAEAFF.

V is TRBV19 and J is TRBJ2-2, with a possible D match to TRBD2 (6 bases). The CDR3 is 15 residues long. CDR1 is LNHDA and CDR2 is SQIVND in the germline V gene (reference sequence). Trimming took 3 bases from V and 3 from J, leaving 11 bases between them. The CDR3 nucleotides are TGTGCCAGTAGTATCATGGGAGGCGACACCGGGGAGCTGTTTTTT. Encoded protein: CASSIMGGDTGELFF.

The chain uses TRBV4-3 and TRBJ1-1; D remains ambiguous. Trimming removed 1 base from V and 6 bases from J, with 33 bases in between. Germline values: CDR1 LGHNA, CDR2 YSLEER. CDR3 length: 21 residues. The CDR3 loop reads CASSQAAPKFRRVDKGAEAFF. The CDR3 DNA is TGCGCCAGCAGCCAAGCCGCGCCCAAATTCAGAAGGGTAGACAAAGGAGCTGAAGCTTTCTTT.

The V call is TRBV2, the J call TRBJ2-3; 11 positions match TRBD2. Germline loops: CDR1 SNHLY, CDR2 FYNNEI. CDR3 length: 20 residues. Germline trimming cut 8 bases from V and 5 bases from J; bases unmatched to any gene: 24. The CDR3 reads CASRGREGMNSGRVGDTQYF. Here the CDR3 DNA reads TGTGCCAGCCGGGGTAGGGAGGGGATGAATAGCGGGAGGGTTGGAGATACGCAGTATTTT.

The CDR3 spells CASSLSDRGRIETQYF. For the CDR3, the DNA is TGTGCCAGCAGCCTATCGGACAGGGGGCGAATAGAGACCCAGTACTTC. This chain links TRBV7-6 with TRBJ2-5; the match to TRBD1 covers 11 bases. CDR3 length: 16 residues. V was clipped by 5 bases and J by 4 bases; unmatched bases: 9. Germline V gene sequence: CDR1 SGHVS, CDR2 FNYEAQ.

The CDR3 nucleotides are TGCGCCAGCAGCTTTCGACAGGACTATGGCTACACCTTC. Translated: CASSFRQDYGYTF. This sequence joins TRBV5-1 and TRBJ1-2; tentatively, D is TRBD1 (6 bases). This CDR3 comprises 13 residues. V was shortened by 2 bases and J by 3 bases, with 8 bases between the two germline ends. The V gene's germline CDR1 is SGHRS and CDR2 YFSETQ. The variable domain in full, with the rest retrieved from reference TRBV5-1 and TRBJ1-2, is KAGVTQTPRYLIKTRGQQVTLSCSPISGHRSVSWYQQTPGQGLQFLFEYFSETQRNKGNFPGRFSGRQFSNSRSEMNVSTLELGDSALYLCASSFRQDYGYTFGSGTRLTVV.

With regard to this clone: Sequence at one end of the junction differs from germline and may be a read error. The rearrangement uses TRBV10-3 and TRBJ1-3, with no clear D. Germline V CDR1 and CDR2: ENHRY, SYGVKD. This CDR3 spans 15 amino acids. CDR3 DNA sequence: TGTGCCAGCAGTTATTACCCAGGCTCTGGAAACACCATATATTTT. Its translation: CASSYYPGSGNTIYF.

This chain links TRBV27 with TRBJ2-7; D not certain. The CDR3 covers 16 residues. Germline CDR1 is MNHEY and CDR2 is SMNVEV (reference sequence). The ends were cut back, 1 base at V and 0 bases at J, with 13 bases in the middle. The CDR3 is CASSLWPGPSSYEQYF. CDR3 nucleotide sequence: TGTGCCAGCAGTTTATGGCCAGGCCCGTCCTCCTACGAGCAGTACTTC.

The chain carries TRBV5-1 and TRBJ2-7; 7 bases are shared with TRBD1. Germline values: CDR1 SGHRS, CDR2 YFSETQ. There are 16 residues in the CDR3. V lost 1 base to trimming and J lost 2 bases; unmatched junction nucleotides: 9. The DNA of the CDR3 is TGCGCCAGCAGCTTGTCGGTGAGGGACAGCCCCTACGAGCAGTACTTC. Its protein is CASSLSVRDSPYEQYF.

V gene TRBV5-1 combines with J gene TRBJ2-5, with no clear D. V was pared by 0 bases and J by 2 bases, with 17 bases between. Germline CDR1 SGHRS, CDR2 YFSETQ. There are 17 residues in the CDR3. In nucleotides, the CDR3 is TGCGCCAGCAGCTTGGTCGGTTCAGTAGCCGTACAAGAGACCCAGTACTTC. Translated, it gives CASSLVGSVAVQETQYF.

This clone was seen a few times. The rearrangement links TRBV30 to TRBJ2-7, with TRBD2 matching 9 bases. Trimming at V came to 4 bases and at J to 6 bases, leaving 19 bases not matched to a gene. The CDR3 is 17 residues long. In germline, CDR1 is GTSNPN, CDR2 SVGIG (reference sequence). The CDR3 bases are TGTGCCTGGACCAACCAAACTAGCGGGTTCGAGGGTCCCGAGCAGTACTTC. Translating it yields CAWTNQTSGFEGPEQYF.

V usage is TRBV19 and J usage is TRBJ2-1, with TRBD2 matching 12 bases. This CDR3 comprises 18 residues. J gave up 0 bases and V 6 bases, and 9 bases lay outside the gene matches. Germline V gene lookup returns CDR1 LNHDA and CDR2 SQIVND (reference sequence). The DNA for the CDR3 is TGTGCCAGTAGCCCTCTAGCGGGAGGGCCGAGCTCCTACAATGAGCAGTTCTTC. This sequence encodes CASSPLAGGPSSYNEQFF.

The chain joins TRBV7-3 to TRBJ1-2; D is unresolved. There are 12 residues in the CDR3. In germline, CDR1 is SGHTA, CDR2 FQGTGA. Trimming removed 1 base at V and 14 bases at J, with 14 bases between. CDR3 residues: CASSLKIWTATF. In nucleotides, the CDR3 is TGTGCCAGCAGCTTAAAAATATGGACCGCAACCTTC.

DNA for the CDR3: TGTGCCAGCAGTCCAGCGGGTCAGGTGAACACTGAAGCTTTCTTT. This encodes CASSPAGQVNTEAFF. This chain joins TRBV27 and TRBJ1-1; D is unresolved. With 5 bases removed from V and 0 bases from J, the gap between germline ends came to 13 bases. CDR1 and CDR2 (germline): MNHEY, SMNVEV (reference sequence). The CDR3 sequence is 15 residues long.

This clone is a singleton in its sample. The rearrangement uses TRBV27 and TRBJ1-1, with 9 bases that match TRBD1. V gave up 5 bases and J gave up 1 base; unmatched junction bases: 20. The CDR3 consists of 20 residues. The germline gives CDR1 MNHEY, CDR2 SMNVEV (reference sequence). CDR3 region: CASSAKTKTGGAGENTEAFF. The CDR3 DNA reads as TGTGCCAGCAGTGCGAAAACAAAAACAGGGGGCGCCGGGGAGAACACTGAAGCTTTCTTT.